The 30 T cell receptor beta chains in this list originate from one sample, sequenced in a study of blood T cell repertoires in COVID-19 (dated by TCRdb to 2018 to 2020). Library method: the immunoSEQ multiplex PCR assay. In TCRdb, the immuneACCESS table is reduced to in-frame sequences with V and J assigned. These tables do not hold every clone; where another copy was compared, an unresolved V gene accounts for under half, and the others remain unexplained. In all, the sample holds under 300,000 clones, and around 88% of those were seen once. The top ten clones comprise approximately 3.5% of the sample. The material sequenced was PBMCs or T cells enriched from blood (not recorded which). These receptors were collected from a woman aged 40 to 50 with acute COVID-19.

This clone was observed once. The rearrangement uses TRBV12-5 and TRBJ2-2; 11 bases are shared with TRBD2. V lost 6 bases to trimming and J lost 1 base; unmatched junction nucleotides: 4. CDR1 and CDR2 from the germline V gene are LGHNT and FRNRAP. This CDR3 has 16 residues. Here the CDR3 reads CASGPGTSGNTGELFF. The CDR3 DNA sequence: TGTGCTAGTGGCCCTGGGACTAGCGGGAACACCGGGGAGCTGTTTTTT.

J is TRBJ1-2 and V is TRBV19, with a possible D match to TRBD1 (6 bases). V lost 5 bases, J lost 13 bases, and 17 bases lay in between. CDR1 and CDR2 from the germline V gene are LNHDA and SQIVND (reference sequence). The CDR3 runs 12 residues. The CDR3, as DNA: TGTGCCAGTAGTGTCCCGACAGGCGATAGCACCTTC. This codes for CASSVPTGDSTF. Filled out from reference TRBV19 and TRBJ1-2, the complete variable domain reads DGGITQSPKYLFRKEGQNVTLSCEQNLNHDAMYWYRQDPGQGLRLIYYSQIVNDFQKGDIAEGYSVSREKKESFPLTVTSAQKNPTAFYLCASSVPTGDSTFGSGTRLTVV.

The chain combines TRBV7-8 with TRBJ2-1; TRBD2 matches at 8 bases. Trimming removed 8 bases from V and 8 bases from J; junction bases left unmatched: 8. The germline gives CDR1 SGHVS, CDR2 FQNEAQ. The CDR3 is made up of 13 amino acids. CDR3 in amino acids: CASGTSEGDEQFF. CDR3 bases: TGTGCCAGCGGGACTAGTGAAGGGGATGAGCAGTTCTTC.

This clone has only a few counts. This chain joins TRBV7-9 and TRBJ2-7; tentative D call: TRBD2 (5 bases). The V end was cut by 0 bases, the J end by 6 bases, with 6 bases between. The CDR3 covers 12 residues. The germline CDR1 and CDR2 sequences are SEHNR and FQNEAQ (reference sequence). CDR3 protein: CASSLAAGEQYF. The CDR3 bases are TGTGCCAGCAGCTTAGCGGCGGGCGAGCAGTACTTC.

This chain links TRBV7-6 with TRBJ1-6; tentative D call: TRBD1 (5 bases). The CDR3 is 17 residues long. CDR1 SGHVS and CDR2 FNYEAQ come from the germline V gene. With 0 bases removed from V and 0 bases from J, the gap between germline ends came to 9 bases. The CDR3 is CASSLAAGSSYNSPLHF. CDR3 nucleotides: TGTGCCAGCAGCTTAGCGGCAGGGTCCTCCTATAATTCACCCCTCCACTTT.

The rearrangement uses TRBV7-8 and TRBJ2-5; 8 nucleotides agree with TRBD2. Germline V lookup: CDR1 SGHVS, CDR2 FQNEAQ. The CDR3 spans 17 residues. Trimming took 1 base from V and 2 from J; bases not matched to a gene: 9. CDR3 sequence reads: CASSLGPGGSPQETQYF. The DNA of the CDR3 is TGTGCCAGCAGCTTAGGCCCGGGAGGGTCTCCGCAAGAGACCCAGTACTTC.

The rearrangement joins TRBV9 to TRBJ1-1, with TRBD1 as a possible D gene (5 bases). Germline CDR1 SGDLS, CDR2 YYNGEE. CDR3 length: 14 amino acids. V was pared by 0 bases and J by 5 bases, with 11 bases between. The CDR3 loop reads CASSVGRQGTEAFF. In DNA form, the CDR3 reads TGTGCCAGCAGCGTAGGGCGCCAGGGAACTGAAGCTTTCTTT.

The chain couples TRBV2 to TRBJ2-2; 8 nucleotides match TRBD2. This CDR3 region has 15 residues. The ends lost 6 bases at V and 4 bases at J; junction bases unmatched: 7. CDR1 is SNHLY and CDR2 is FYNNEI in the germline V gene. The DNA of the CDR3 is TGTGCCAGCAGAGCCGGGACTAGTATCACCGGGGAGCTGTTTTTT. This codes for CASRAGTSITGELFF.

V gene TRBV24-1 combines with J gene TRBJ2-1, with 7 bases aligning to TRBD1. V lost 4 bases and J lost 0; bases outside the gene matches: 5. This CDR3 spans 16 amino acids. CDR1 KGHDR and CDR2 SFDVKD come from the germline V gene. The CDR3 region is CATSDPGQSSYNEQFF. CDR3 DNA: TGTGCCACCAGTGACCCGGGACAGAGCTCCTACAATGAGCAGTTCTTC.

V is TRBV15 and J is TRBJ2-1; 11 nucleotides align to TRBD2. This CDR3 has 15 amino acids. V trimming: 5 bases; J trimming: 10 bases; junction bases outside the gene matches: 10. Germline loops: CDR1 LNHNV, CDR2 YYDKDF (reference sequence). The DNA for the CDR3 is TGTGCCACCAGCCAGTTTAGCGGGAGGGCCGGAGAGCAGTTCTTC. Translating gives CATSQFSGRAGEQFF. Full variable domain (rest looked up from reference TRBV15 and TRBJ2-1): DAMVIQNPRYQVTQFGKPVTLSCSQTLNHNVMYWYQQKSSQAPKLLFHYYDKDFNNEADTPDNFQSRRPNTSFCFLDIRSPGLGDTAMYLCATSQFSGRAGEQFFGPGTRLTVL.

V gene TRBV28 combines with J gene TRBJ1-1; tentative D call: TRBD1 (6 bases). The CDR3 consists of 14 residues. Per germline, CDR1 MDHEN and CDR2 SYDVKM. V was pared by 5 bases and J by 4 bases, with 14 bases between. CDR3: CASSQGGFSTEAFF. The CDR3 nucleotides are TGTGCCAGCAGTCAAGGGGGATTTAGCACTGAAGCTTTCTTT.

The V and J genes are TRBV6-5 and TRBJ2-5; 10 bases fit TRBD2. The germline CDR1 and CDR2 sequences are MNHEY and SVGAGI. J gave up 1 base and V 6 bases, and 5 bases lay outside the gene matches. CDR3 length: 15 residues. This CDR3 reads CASRGAGGIQETQYF. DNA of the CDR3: TGTGCCAGCAGGGGAGCGGGAGGGATCCAAGAGACCCAGTACTTC.

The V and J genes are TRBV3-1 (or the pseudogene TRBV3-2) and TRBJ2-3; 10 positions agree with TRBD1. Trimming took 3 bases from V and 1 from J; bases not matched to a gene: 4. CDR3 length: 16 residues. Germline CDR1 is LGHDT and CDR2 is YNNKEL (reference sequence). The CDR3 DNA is TGTGCCAGCAGCCAGGCCGGGACAGGGGGCACAGATACGCAGTATTTT. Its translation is CASSQAGTGGTDTQYF.

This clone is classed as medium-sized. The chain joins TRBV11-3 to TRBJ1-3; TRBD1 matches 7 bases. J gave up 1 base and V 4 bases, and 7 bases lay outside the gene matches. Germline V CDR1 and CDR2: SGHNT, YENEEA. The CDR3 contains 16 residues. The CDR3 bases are TGTGCCAGCAGCTCCGGGACAGATACTTCTGGAAACACCATATATTTT. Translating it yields CASSSGTDTSGNTIYF.

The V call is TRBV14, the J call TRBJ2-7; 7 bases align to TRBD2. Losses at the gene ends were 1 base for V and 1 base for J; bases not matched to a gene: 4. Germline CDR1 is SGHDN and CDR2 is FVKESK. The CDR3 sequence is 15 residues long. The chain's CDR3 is CASSQALAASYEQYF. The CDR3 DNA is TGTGCCAGCAGCCAAGCTCTAGCGGCTTCCTACGAGCAGTACTTC.

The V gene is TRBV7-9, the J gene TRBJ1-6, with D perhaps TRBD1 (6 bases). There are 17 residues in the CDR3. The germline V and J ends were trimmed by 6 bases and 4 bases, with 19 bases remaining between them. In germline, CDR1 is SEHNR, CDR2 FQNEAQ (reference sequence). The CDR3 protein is CASSFGGQGTYNSPLHF. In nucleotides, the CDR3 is TGTGCCAGCAGTTTCGGGGGGCAGGGGACGTATAATTCACCCCTCCACTTT.

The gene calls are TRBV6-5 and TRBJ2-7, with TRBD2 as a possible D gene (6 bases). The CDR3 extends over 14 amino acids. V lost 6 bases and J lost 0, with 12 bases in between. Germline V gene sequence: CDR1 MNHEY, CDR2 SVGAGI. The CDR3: CASRPGESSYEQYF. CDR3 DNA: TGTGCCAGCAGGCCGGGAGAGAGCTCCTACGAGCAGTACTTC.

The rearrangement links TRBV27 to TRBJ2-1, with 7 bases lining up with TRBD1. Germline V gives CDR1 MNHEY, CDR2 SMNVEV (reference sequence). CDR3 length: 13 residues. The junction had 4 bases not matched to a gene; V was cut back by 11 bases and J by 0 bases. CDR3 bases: TGTGCCTGTCGGGACAGCTCCTACAATGAGCAGTTCTTC. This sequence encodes CACRDSSYNEQFF.

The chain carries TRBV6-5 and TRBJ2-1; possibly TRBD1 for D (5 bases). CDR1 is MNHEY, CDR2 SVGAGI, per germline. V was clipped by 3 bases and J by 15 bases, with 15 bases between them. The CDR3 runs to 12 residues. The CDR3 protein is CASSYGSGKLFF. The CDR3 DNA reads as TGTGCCAGCAGTTATGGGTCAGGGAAGTTGTTCTTC.

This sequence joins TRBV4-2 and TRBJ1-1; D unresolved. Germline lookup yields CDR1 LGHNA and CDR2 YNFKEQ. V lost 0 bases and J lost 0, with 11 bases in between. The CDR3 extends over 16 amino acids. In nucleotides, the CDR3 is TGTGCCAGCAGCCAAGATCAGGCCCTTATGAACACTGAAGCTTTCTTT. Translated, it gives CASSQDQALMNTEAFF.

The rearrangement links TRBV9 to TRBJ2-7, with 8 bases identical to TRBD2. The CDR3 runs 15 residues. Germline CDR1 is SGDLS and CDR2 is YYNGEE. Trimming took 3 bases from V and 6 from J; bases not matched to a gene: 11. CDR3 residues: CASSAPTGLAGEQYF. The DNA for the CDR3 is TGTGCCAGCAGCGCCCCTACTGGACTAGCAGGCGAGCAGTACTTC.

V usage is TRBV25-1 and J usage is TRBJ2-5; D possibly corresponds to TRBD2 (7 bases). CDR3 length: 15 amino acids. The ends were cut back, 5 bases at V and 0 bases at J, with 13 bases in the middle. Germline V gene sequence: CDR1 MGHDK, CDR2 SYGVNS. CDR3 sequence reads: CASSLKGGDQETQYF. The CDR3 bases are TGTGCCAGCAGTCTCAAAGGGGGGGACCAAGAGACCCAGTACTTC.

In nucleotides, the CDR3 is TGTGCCAGCAGAGGGACTAGCGGGAGCCGATACAATGAGCAGTTCTTC. Residues: CASRGTSGSRYNEQFF. This chain connects TRBV2 to TRBJ2-1, with TRBD2 matching 14 bases. The CDR3 is 16 amino acids. The V segment lost 6 bases and the J segment 4 bases; nucleotides outside the gene matches: 5. Germline values: CDR1 SNHLY, CDR2 FYNNEI.

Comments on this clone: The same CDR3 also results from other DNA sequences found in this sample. The CDR3 loop reads CASSLSGSETQYF. The CDR3, as DNA: TGCGCCAGCAGCTTGAGCGGGTCGGAGACCCAGTACTTC. V gene TRBV5-1 combines with J gene TRBJ2-5; weak D call: TRBD2 (6 bases). Germline CDR1 SGHRS, CDR2 YFSETQ. V lost 1 base to trimming and J lost 5 bases, with 9 bases between them. The CDR3 has 13 amino acids.

The CDR3 nucleotides read TGTGCCACCAGCTCACGAGACATGGCGGGCTACACCTTC. It translates to CATSSRDMAGYTF. J is TRBJ1-2 and V is TRBV15; no firm D call. CDR1 is LNHNV and CDR2 is YYDKDF in the germline V gene (reference sequence). Trimming cost V 5 bases and J 8 bases, with 15 bases left between them. The CDR3 covers 13 residues.

CDR3 protein: CASSPFGGFDEQFF. The CDR3 region has the DNA TGTGCCAGCAGCCCATTCGGGGGTTTTGATGAGCAGTTCTTC. The chain carries TRBV5-5 and TRBJ2-1; D might be TRBD2 (6 bases). V was shortened by 4 bases and J by 8 bases, with 16 bases between the two germline ends. This CDR3 is 14 amino acids long. CDR1 and CDR2 (germline): SGHKS, YYEKEE (reference sequence). The full variable domain, completed using reference TRBV5-5 and TRBJ2-1, is DAGVTQSPTHLIKTRGQQVTLRCSPISGHKSVSWYQQVLGQGPQFIFQYYEKEERGRGNFPDRFSARQFPNYSSELNVNALLLGDSALYLCASSPFGGFDEQFFGPGTRLTVL.

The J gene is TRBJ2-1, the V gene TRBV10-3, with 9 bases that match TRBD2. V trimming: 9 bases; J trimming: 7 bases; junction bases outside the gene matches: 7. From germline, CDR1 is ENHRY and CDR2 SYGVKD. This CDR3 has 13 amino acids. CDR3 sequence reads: CAICSGRSNEQFF. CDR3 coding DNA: TGTGCCATTTGTAGCGGGAGAAGTAATGAGCAGTTCTTC.

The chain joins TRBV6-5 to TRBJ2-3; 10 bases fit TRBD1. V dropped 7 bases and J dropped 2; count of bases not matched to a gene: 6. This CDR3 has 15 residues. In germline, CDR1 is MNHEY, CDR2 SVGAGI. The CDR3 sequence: CASTQTGGATDTQYF. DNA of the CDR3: TGTGCCAGCACCCAGACAGGGGGCGCCACAGATACGCAGTATTTT.

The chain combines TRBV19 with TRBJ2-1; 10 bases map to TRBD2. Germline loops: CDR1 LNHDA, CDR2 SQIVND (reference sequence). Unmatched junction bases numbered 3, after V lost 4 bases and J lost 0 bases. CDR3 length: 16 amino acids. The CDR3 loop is CASSNLAGGSYNEQFF. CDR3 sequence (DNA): TGTGCCAGTAGTAACTTAGCGGGGGGCTCCTACAATGAGCAGTTCTTC.

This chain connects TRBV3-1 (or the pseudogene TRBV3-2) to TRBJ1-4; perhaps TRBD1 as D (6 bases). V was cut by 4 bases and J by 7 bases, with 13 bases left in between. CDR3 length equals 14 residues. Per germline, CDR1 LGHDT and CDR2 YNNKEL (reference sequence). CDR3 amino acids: CASSPSRGGEKLFF. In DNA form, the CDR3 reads TGTGCCAGCAGCCCCAGCAGGGGCGGTGAAAAACTGTTTTTT.